The present T cell receptor (beta chain) was sequenced within a study of cytomegalovirus exposure and HLA in healthy donors. Produced via immunoSEQ multiplex PCR; TCRdb's table is partial and in-frame only. Here the sample spans 150,000 to 200,000 clones, around 86% being singletons. Points on this clone: The antigen is not known.

This CDR3 is built from 14 residues. Germline V gene data show CDR1 as SGHDT and CDR2 as YYEEEE. V shed 2 bases, J shed 8 bases, and the junction held 9 bases outside the gene matches. General study points: The classifier was said to identify cytomegalovirus status with high specificity and sensitivity.

The V and J genes are TRBV5-6 and TRBJ1-2; TRBD1 agrees at 7 bases. This receptor was obtained from a woman under 30 in good health and CMV-seronegative. Sequenced input: PBMCs. The CDR3 nucleotides are TGTGCCAGCAGCTTCTTAGGGGGCGGTGGAGGCTACACCTTC. Translation gives CASSFLGGGGGYTF.